The 30 T cell receptor beta chains below come from one sample, sequenced in a study of control samples from healthy donors and cancer patients. Assay: immunoSEQ multiplex PCR; the TCRdb copy retains only in-frame clones and omits some. This sample has about 120,000 clones; 80% to 90% occur once, and the top ten carry 1.1%. The sequenced sample was PBMCs. These receptors were taken from a woman between 45 and 60 years old with colorectal cancer.

The chain links TRBV6-6 to TRBJ2-1, with TRBD2 matching 8 bases. Looked up from germline, CDR1 is MNHNY and CDR2 is SVGAGI (reference sequence). This CDR3 has 14 amino acids. V dropped 2 bases and J dropped 4; count of bases not matched to a gene: 1. The CDR3 sequence is CASSYREGYNEQFF. The DNA for the CDR3 is TGTGCCAGCAGTTACCGGGAGGGGTACAATGAGCAGTTCTTC.

The chain recombines TRBV5-1 with TRBJ1-3, with D perhaps matching TRBD1 (5 bases). V shed 3 bases and J shed 0 bases, with 13 bases lying between them. The CDR3 loop spans 16 amino acids. Germline V gene data show CDR1 as SGHRS and CDR2 as YFSETQ. The chain's CDR3 is CASSSTTVRSGNTIYF. As DNA, the CDR3 is TGCGCCAGCAGCTCAACGACAGTTCGCTCTGGAAACACCATATATTTT.

J is TRBJ2-6 and V is TRBV6-1, with TRBD1 matching over 7 bases. With 0 bases clipped from V and 4 bases from J, the junction kept 21 bases outside the gene matches. In germline, CDR1 is MNHNS, CDR2 SASEGT. The CDR3 has 22 amino acids. CDR3 protein: CASSEAVALKDRLVSGANVLTF. The CDR3 coding sequence is TGTGCCAGCAGTGAAGCGGTTGCTTTGAAGGACAGGTTGGTTTCCGGGGCCAACGTCCTGACTTTC.

This chain's CDR3 is CASSLHGRNTGELFF. DNA of the CDR3: TGTGCCAGCAGCCTACACGGAAGAAACACCGGGGAGCTGTTTTTT. This sequence joins TRBV3-1 (or the pseudogene TRBV3-2) and TRBJ2-2; D is undetermined. In germline, CDR1 is LGHDT, CDR2 YNNKEL (reference sequence). The CDR3 runs to 15 residues. Trimming pared 4 bases from V and 2 bases from J, leaving 11 bases between.

This clone was seen just once. The chain carries TRBV5-8 and TRBJ2-7, with D hard to call. The CDR3 length is 15 residues. V was shortened by 4 bases and J by 4 bases, with 18 bases between the two germline ends. Germline V gives CDR1 SGHTS, CDR2 YDEGEE. The CDR3 region is CASSPGQVSTYEQYF. The CDR3 DNA sequence: TGTGCCAGCAGCCCCGGGCAAGTATCTACGTACGAGCAGTACTTC.

This clone appeared once. This sequence joins TRBV27 and TRBJ2-7, with D maybe TRBD1 (6 bases). CDR3 length: 13 residues. From germline, CDR1 is MNHEY and CDR2 SMNVEV (reference sequence). Between the trimmed V and J ends, which lost 3 bases and 4 bases, there was a span of 10 bases. The CDR3: CASSFGDTYEQYF. CDR3 DNA: TGTGCCAGCAGTTTTGGGGACACTTACGAGCAGTACTTC.

This chain uses TRBV6-5 with TRBJ1-1; possibly TRBD1 for D (6 bases). V was shortened by 6 bases and J by 6 bases, with 20 bases between the two germline ends. Germline CDR1 reads MNHEY; CDR2 reads SVGAGI. The CDR3 consists of 15 residues. DNA of the CDR3: TGTGCCAGCAGCGCTAAAACAGGGCTGATGGCTGAAGCTTTCTTT. Protein product: CASSAKTGLMAEAFF.

The chain has TRBV3-1 (or the pseudogene TRBV3-2) and TRBJ1-1, with 7 nucleotides matching TRBD1. CDR1 and CDR2 from the germline V gene are LGHDT and YNNKEL (reference sequence). The length of the CDR3 is 16 residues. J gave up 4 bases and V 0 bases, and 8 bases lay outside the gene matches. This CDR3 reads CASSQEEGTASTEAFF. The CDR3 DNA reads as TGTGCCAGCAGCCAAGAGGAGGGGACAGCGAGCACTGAAGCTTTCTTT.

The rearrangement joins TRBV5-1 to TRBJ1-1; no definite D call. Per the germline V gene, CDR1 is SGHRS and CDR2 is YFSETQ. This CDR3 has 15 amino acids. Trimming cost V 0 bases and J 1 base, with 10 bases left between them. The DNA of the CDR3 is TGCGCCAGCAGCTTGGAGGTTCGGGAGAACACTGAAGCTTTCTTT. The encoded protein is CASSLEVRENTEAFF.

This clone was detected only once. The V and J genes are TRBV6-5 and TRBJ1-3, with D maybe TRBD1 (6 bases). The CDR3 extends over 16 amino acids. V dropped 2 bases and J dropped 4 bases, with 15 bases sitting between them. CDR1 is MNHEY and CDR2 is SVGAGI in the germline V gene. The CDR3 sequence: CASSYPTGWIGNTIYF. CDR3 coding DNA: TGTGCCAGCAGTTACCCGACAGGATGGATAGGAAACACCATATATTTT.

This sequence joins TRBV6-4 and TRBJ1-1, with D perhaps matching TRBD1 (5 bases). The V and J ends lost 4 bases and 0 bases respectively, with 9 bases between them. The CDR3 is 14 residues long. Germline V gives CDR1 MRHNA, CDR2 SNTAGT. In DNA form, the CDR3 reads TGTGCCAGCAGTGGAGGGGTGATGAACACTGAAGCTTTCTTT. Translating it yields CASSGGVMNTEAFF.

V is TRBV7-2 and J is TRBJ2-3; TRBD2 is a possible D gene (5 bases). This CDR3 region has 14 residues. Per germline, CDR1 SGHTA and CDR2 FQGNSA. The V end was cut by 5 bases, the J end by 7 bases, with 16 bases between. This chain's CDR3 is CASSPTGVGNTQYF. The CDR3, as DNA: TGTGCCAGCAGCCCCACCGGGGTAGGGAATACGCAGTATTTT.

This chain joins TRBV28 and TRBJ2-1; 8 nucleotides align to TRBD1. The germline V gene has CDR1 MDHEN and CDR2 SYDVKM. The V gene end was trimmed by 6 bases and the J gene end by 6 bases; junction bases not matched to a gene: 7. The CDR3 runs to 14 residues. CDR3 coding DNA: TGTGCCAGCAGACCGACAGGGGTCTCCAATGAGCAGTTCTTC. It translates to CASRPTGVSNEQFF.

This chain connects TRBV9 to TRBJ1-1; 9 bases map to TRBD1. The CDR3 has 18 residues. V shed 4 bases and J 0 bases; nucleotides not matched to a gene: 13. From germline, CDR1 is SGDLS and CDR2 YYNGEE. CDR3 protein: CASSRLGDRVGVNTEAFF. The CDR3 DNA reads as TGTGCCAGCAGCCGACTCGGGGACAGGGTTGGAGTGAACACTGAAGCTTTCTTT.

V usage is TRBV19 and J usage is TRBJ1-4; D gene unclear. CDR1 and CDR2 (germline): LNHDA, SQIVND (reference sequence). The CDR3 runs 14 residues. Trimming took off 1 base at V and 8 bases at J, with 11 bases between the two ends. DNA of the CDR3: TGTGCCAGTAGTATAGGAGGGCGTGGCGAAAAACTGTTTTTT. Translating it yields CASSIGGRGEKLFF.

For the CDR3, the DNA is TGCGCCAGCAGTCAAGTGCTAGCGGTAAGTGAGCAGTTCTTC. Its protein is CASSQVLAVSEQFF. The J gene is TRBJ2-1, the V gene TRBV23-1; 7 bases fit TRBD2. TRBV23-1 is assigned to the ORF class and has an uncertain function. This CDR3 contains 14 residues. After removal of 2 bases from V and 9 bases from J, the junction contained 7 bases not matched to a gene.

The rearrangement uses TRBV5-4 and TRBJ2-7; 9 bases match TRBD1. This CDR3 has 12 residues. Germline V gene sequence: CDR1 SGHNT, CDR2 YYREEE (reference sequence). The ends lost 7 bases at V and 5 bases at J; junction bases unmatched: 4. The CDR3 coding sequence is TGTGCCAGCGCCGGGACAGGGAACGAGCAGTACTTC. As protein: CASAGTGNEQYF.

The rearrangement uses TRBV10-3 and TRBJ1-1, with 7 positions matching TRBD1. This CDR3 has 15 amino acids. Trimming took 6 bases from V and 0 from J; bases not matched to a gene: 7. Germline V gene lookup returns CDR1 ENHRY and CDR2 SYGVKD. In DNA form, the CDR3 reads TGTGCCATCAGAGAAAACGGACAGGTGAACACTGAAGCTTTCTTT. As protein: CAIRENGQVNTEAFF.

This chain connects TRBV19 to TRBJ1-4; D remains ambiguous. Germline lookup yields CDR1 LNHDA and CDR2 SQIVND (reference sequence). V was clipped by 1 base and J by 6 bases, with 12 bases between them. The CDR3 has 15 amino acids. For the CDR3, the DNA is TGTGCCAGTAGTATAGTTGCGGGTTTCGATGAAAAACTGTTTTTT. Translating gives CASSIVAGFDEKLFF.

This chain links TRBV19 with TRBJ2-7, with 9 bases lining up with TRBD2. The CDR3 is 15 residues long. Germline CDR1 reads LNHDA; CDR2 reads SQIVND (reference sequence). Trimming cost V 6 bases and J 4 bases; bases outside gene matches: 10. The CDR3 is CASSAIISGSYEQYF. The CDR3 DNA reads TGTGCCAGTAGCGCGATAATTAGCGGGAGTTACGAGCAGTACTTC.

CDR3 in amino acids: CASSLEAGGELFF. CDR3 in DNA: TGTGCCAGCAGCTTAGAGGCAGGCGGGGAGCTGTTTTTT. V is TRBV13 and J is TRBJ2-2; D not certain. Germline loops: CDR1 PRHDT, CDR2 FYEKMQ (reference sequence). The ends were cut back, 1 base at V and 7 bases at J, with 7 bases in the middle. The CDR3 extends over 13 amino acids.

The DNA for the CDR3 is TGTGCCAGCAGTTCACTAGGGGCCGGAAACACCATATATTTT. Its translation: CASSSLGAGNTIYF. The chain is built from TRBV27 and TRBJ1-3, with D possibly being TRBD1 (5 bases). The V gene lost 4 bases and the J gene lost 4 bases, with 11 bases spanning the gap. Germline V gives CDR1 MNHEY, CDR2 SMNVEV (reference sequence). The CDR3 length is 14 residues.

The chain carries TRBV19 and TRBJ1-5, with 9 bases aligning to TRBD1. Germline V lookup: CDR1 LNHDA, CDR2 SQIVND (reference sequence). Trimming took 3 bases from V and 6 from J; bases not matched to a gene: 6. The CDR3 runs to 15 residues. CDR3 sequence reads: CASSIGTGQSQPQHF. CDR3 nucleotides: TGTGCCAGTAGTATCGGGACAGGGCAAAGTCAGCCCCAGCATTTT.

This sequence joins TRBV2 and TRBJ1-5, with TRBD1 as a possible D gene (6 bases). V dropped 4 bases and J dropped 6 bases, with 16 bases sitting between them. This CDR3 is 15 amino acids long. Germline V gene lookup returns CDR1 SNHLY and CDR2 FYNNEI. CDR3 region: CASSVGTPSFQPQHF. In nucleotides, the CDR3 is TGTGCCAGCAGTGTCGGGACACCGAGTTTTCAGCCCCAGCATTTT.

The V gene is TRBV7-2, the J gene TRBJ2-4; a weak D match, TRBD2 (5 bases). V dropped 5 bases and J dropped 6 bases, with 17 bases sitting between them. The CDR3 length is 15 residues. In germline, CDR1 is SGHTA, CDR2 FQGNSA. This chain's CDR3 is CASSPRESALNIQYF. CDR3 DNA: TGTGCCAGCAGCCCTCGGGAATCCGCTTTAAACATTCAGTACTTC.

The genes are TRBV6-5 and TRBJ2-7, with TRBD1 matching over 9 bases. Germline-derived CDR1 and CDR2 are MNHEY and SVGAGI. This CDR3 is built from 16 residues. The J segment lost 4 bases and the V segment lost 6 bases, leaving 13 bases of the junction unmatched. The CDR3 region is CASSYIRGQGSYEQYF. DNA of the CDR3: TGTGCCAGCAGCTACATTAGGGGACAGGGATCATACGAGCAGTACTTC.

The chain joins TRBV5-4 to TRBJ2-2; 10 nucleotides match TRBD1. This CDR3 comprises 15 residues. Germline values: CDR1 SGHNT, CDR2 YYREEE (reference sequence). Trimming took 0 bases from V and 6 from J; bases not matched to a gene: 2. CDR3 in amino acids: CASSLGQGAAGELFF. For the CDR3, the DNA is TGTGCCAGCAGCTTGGGACAGGGGGCCGCCGGGGAGCTGTTTTTT. Based on the CDR3 plus reference TRBV5-4 and TRBJ2-2, the full variable domain is ETGVTQSPTHLIKTRGQQVTLRCSSQSGHNTVSWYQQALGQGPQFIFQYYREEENGRGNFPPRFSGLQFPNYSSELNVNALELDDSALYLCASSLGQGAAGELFFGEGSRLTVL.

CDR3 in amino acids: CASSLASRQVNTEAFF. CDR3 in DNA: TGTGCCAGCAGCTTAGCCTCCCGGCAGGTTAACACTGAAGCTTTCTTT. The chain joins TRBV7-8 to TRBJ1-1, with D hard to call. The CDR3 runs 16 residues. V shed 0 bases and J shed 2 bases, with 13 bases lying between them. The germline V gene has CDR1 SGHVS and CDR2 FQNEAQ.

The chain couples TRBV28 to TRBJ2-3, with D uncertain. Germline V gene sequence: CDR1 MDHEN, CDR2 SYDVKM. CDR3 length: 14 residues. V was pared by 2 bases and J by 3 bases, with 9 bases between. The CDR3: CASSLVVATDTQYF. The CDR3, as DNA: TGTGCCAGCAGTTTAGTGGTGGCTACAGATACGCAGTATTTT.

This clone was detected only a few times. The CDR3 DNA follows: TGTGCCAGCAGTAACATTCCGGGACAGGGGAATTCACCCCTCCACTTT. This translates into CASSNIPGQGNSPLHF. The chain joins TRBV6-6 to TRBJ1-6; 10 positions agree with TRBD1. V gave up 5 bases and J gave up 7 bases; unmatched junction bases: 8. CDR1 and CDR2 (germline): MNHNY, SVGAGI (reference sequence). CDR3 size: 16 residues.